These T cell receptor beta chains were read from a single sample in a study of blood T cells in healthy people across ages. MiXCR, applied by TCRdb to the 5' RACE reads, yields one record per CDR3 protein. The data contain approximately 1,100,000 distinct CDR3 sequences, 40% to 45% of them singletons. The sequenced sample was blood. The receptors stem from a woman aged 55-69 years in good health. CDR3s include the opening cysteine and the closing phenylalanine or tryptophan.

j_call v_call cdr3_aa
TRBJ1-5 TRBV5-8 CASSWRVNQPQHF
TRBJ2-3 TRBV18 CASSPLPQGAGADTQYF
TRBJ1-2 TRBV2 CASPQGNYGYTF
TRBJ2-4 TRBV28 CASSLYGGSRIDEQYF
NA TRBV30 CARSVRRGQTQYF
TRBJ2-1 TRBV25-1 CATSFSYNEQFF
TRBJ2-5 TRBV15 CATSRDLGVSYNEQYF
TRBJ2-4 TRBV27 CASSSTMLAKNIQYF
TRBJ2-3 TRBV20-1 CSASRSLGTSGTDTQYF
TRBJ2-4 TRBV5-6 CASSLGLREGQNIQYF
TRBJ1-2 TRBV3-1 CASSQDRGLYGYTF
TRBJ1-4 TRBV6-2/TRBV6-3 CASSAGQYSATNEKLFF
TRBJ2-1 TRBV29-1 CSVPVPPRETPSSYNEQFF
TRBJ2-6 TRBV15 CATSRDGVAGGSGANVLTF
TRBJ2-5 TRBV3-1 CASSLTSASSHEETQYF
TRBJ1-2 TRBV29-1 CSVVENGYTF
TRBJ1-1 TRBV27 CASSSHRAEAFF
TRBJ2-3 TRBV5-1 CASSSTPTSGRTDTQYF
TRBJ2-5 TRBV20-1 CSARDALTQETQYF
TRBJ2-7 TRBV7-2 CASIPGVGPYEQYF
TRBJ2-3 TRBV6-1 CASSGAGVGTDTQYF
TRBJ1-2 TRBV4-1 CASSQVRSSYGYTF
TRBJ1-2 TRBV5-4 CASSIQNFGGYTF
TRBJ1-1 TRBV12-5 CAGGLRNTEAFF
TRBJ2-7 TRBV7-2 CASSLIPYEQYF
TRBJ1-2 TRBV5-1 CASDPQFQENYGYTF
TRBJ2-5 TRBV7-2 CASSLHSTSVQETQYF
TRBJ2-1 TRBV7-9 CASSLKSGPPLHEQFF
TRBJ2-7 TRBV6-4 CASPGGGSGRGCEQYF
TRBJ2-6 TRBV5-1 CASSSKNVAGANVLTF
TRBJ2-7 TRBV4-1 CATALTSGRGNEQYF
TRBJ1-2 TRBV6-6 CASSLGRGLGREGYTF
TRBJ1-1 TRBV5-1 CASSWIYTEAFF
TRBJ2-3 TRBV4-1 CASSQGRSFTDTQYF
TRBJ2-7 TRBV20-1 CSASLPVTNYEQYF
TRBJ2-1 TRBV27 CASSSMGLYNEQFF
TRBJ1-1 TRBV11-2 CASSLAPRGRTEAFF
TRBJ2-7 TRBV18 CASSSTSGSSPFYEQYF
TRBJ1-1 TRBV7-9 CASSLMDGNTEAFF
TRBJ2-1 TRBV13 CASSPPSVSGRNEQFF
TRBJ2-5 TRBV9 CASSPRTGGYETQYF